This record concerns one T cell receptor beta chain sequence. The antigen is not known. It was healthy bone marrow donors who served as donors. The sample comes from a study of cytomegalovirus exposure and HLA in healthy donors. Broader study findings: Follow-up analysis later connected one missense variant in DCLRE1C with trimming of TCR beta V- and J-genes. Fewer N-insertions than the roughly 600-donor mean were reportedly shown by an Asian-associated ancestry cluster in a later analysis. With high specificity and sensitivity, the classifier reportedly diagnosed cytomegalovirus status.

The PCR used 60 Vbeta and 13 Jbeta primers. Profiled with immunoSEQ multiplex PCR; TCRdb holds only in-frame clones, not every one. The repertoire consists of 110,000 or so clones, with roughly 8.6% occurring once and the leading ten covering 5% to 6.5%. Losses at the gene ends were 3 bases for V and 3 bases for J; bases not matched to a gene: 7. Germline values: CDR1 MNHNS, CDR2 SASEGT. The CDR3 has 15 amino acids. The rearrangement uses TRBV6-1 and TRBJ1-2, with 7 nucleotides matching TRBD1. The sequence was collected from a woman between 40 and 50 years old in good health and CMV-seropositive. The source material was PBMCs. The CDR3 DNA reads as TGTGCCAGCAGTGAGGGGACAGCTGTGGACTATGGCTACACCTTC. It translates to CASSEGTAVDYGYTF.